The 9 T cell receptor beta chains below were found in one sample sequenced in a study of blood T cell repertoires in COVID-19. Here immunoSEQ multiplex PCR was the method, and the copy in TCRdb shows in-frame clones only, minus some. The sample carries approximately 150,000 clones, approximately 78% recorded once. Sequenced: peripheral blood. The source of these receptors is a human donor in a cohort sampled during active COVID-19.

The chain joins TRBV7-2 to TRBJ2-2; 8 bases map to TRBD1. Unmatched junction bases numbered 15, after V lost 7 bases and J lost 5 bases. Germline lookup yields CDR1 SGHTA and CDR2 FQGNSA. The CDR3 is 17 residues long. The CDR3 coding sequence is TGTGCCAGCAACCTACGGACAGGGACCCTTGGAACCGGGGAGCTGTTTTTT. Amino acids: CASNLRTGTLGTGELFF.

CDR3 nucleotide sequence: TGTGCCAGCAGCCAAGCCAGGGGTACCCCCCATGAGCAGTTCTTC. This encodes CASSQARGTPHEQFF. This rearrangement joins TRBV3-1 (or the pseudogene TRBV3-2) to TRBJ2-1, with D tentatively TRBD1 (6 bases). Per the germline V gene, CDR1 is LGHDT and CDR2 is YNNKEL (reference sequence). This CDR3 is 15 amino acids long. V was shortened by 1 base and J by 8 bases, with 15 bases between the two germline ends.

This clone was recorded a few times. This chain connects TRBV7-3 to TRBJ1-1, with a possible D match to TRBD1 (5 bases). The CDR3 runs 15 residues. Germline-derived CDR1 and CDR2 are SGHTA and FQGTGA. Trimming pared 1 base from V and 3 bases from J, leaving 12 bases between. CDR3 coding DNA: TGTGCCAGCAGCTTAAGGGCAGGAGGGGACACTGAAGCTTTCTTT. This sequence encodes CASSLRAGGDTEAFF.

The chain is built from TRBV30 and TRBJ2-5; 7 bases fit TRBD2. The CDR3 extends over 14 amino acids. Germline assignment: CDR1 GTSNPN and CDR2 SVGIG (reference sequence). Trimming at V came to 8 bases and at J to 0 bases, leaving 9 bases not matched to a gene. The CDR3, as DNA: TGTGCCCGTTCAGCGGGAACGTACCAAGAGACCCAGTACTTC. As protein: CARSAGTYQETQYF.

The CDR3 reads CASSSPSGTSGAADTQYF. CDR3 nucleotide sequence: TGTGCCAGCAGTTCCCCATCCGGGACTAGCGGGGCGGCAGATACGCAGTATTTT. The chain is built from TRBV27 and TRBJ2-3; TRBD2 matches 13 bases. Unmatched junction bases numbered 11, after V lost 4 bases and J lost 4 bases. Per the germline V gene, CDR1 is MNHEY and CDR2 is SMNVEV (reference sequence). CDR3 size: 18 residues.

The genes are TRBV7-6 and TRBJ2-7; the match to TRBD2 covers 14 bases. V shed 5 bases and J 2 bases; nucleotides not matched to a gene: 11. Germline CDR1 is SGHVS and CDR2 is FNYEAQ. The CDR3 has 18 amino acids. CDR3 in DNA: TGTGCCAGCAGCACGGGACTAGCGGGGGTGGAGGTCCCCTACGAGCAGTACTTC. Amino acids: CASSTGLAGVEVPYEQYF.

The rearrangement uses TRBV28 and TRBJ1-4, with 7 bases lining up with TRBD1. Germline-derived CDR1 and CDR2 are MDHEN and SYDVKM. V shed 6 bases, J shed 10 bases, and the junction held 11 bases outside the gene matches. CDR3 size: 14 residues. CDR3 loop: CASRLTGARGKLFF. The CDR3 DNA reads TGTGCCAGCAGACTAACAGGGGCCAGGGGAAAACTGTTTTTT.

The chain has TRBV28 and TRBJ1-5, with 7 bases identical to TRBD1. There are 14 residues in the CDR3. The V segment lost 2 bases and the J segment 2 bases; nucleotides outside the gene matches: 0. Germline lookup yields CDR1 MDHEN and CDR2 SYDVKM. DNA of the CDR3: TGTGCCAGCAGTTTAGGACAGGGCAATCAGCCCCAGCATTTT. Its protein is CASSLGQGNQPQHF.

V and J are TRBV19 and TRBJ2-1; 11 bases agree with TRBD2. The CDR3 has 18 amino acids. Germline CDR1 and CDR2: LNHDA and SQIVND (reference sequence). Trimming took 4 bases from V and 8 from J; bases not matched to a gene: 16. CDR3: CASSTILITSGRADEQFF. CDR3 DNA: TGTGCCAGTAGTACAATTCTAATAACTAGCGGGAGAGCGGATGAGCAGTTCTTC. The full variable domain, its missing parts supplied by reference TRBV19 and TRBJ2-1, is DGGITQSPKYLFRKEGQNVTLSCEQNLNHDAMYWYRQDPGQGLRLIYYSQIVNDFQKGDIAEGYSVSREKKESFPLTVTSAQKNPTAFYLCASSTILITSGRADEQFFGPGTRLTVL.